This TCR beta chain derives from a study of post-analysis software for immune sequencing data. Study-level information: Disease courses included relapsing-remitting, secondary progressive and progressive-relapsing multiple sclerosis. The study, taken as a whole, reports: By F measure, samples from a shared preparation batch strongly co-clustered. Roughly five TRBV segments appeared more often in patients than in controls, and TRBV5-6, TRBV5-1 and TRBV20-1 were among these. Normalized Chao1 diversity in multiple sclerosis patients fell significantly below that of controls.

This CDR3 has 14 amino acids. In germline, CDR1 is SQVTM, CDR2 ANQGSEA. V lost 2 bases and J lost 6; bases outside the gene matches: 8. Libraries were made from TCR beta cDNA, and they carried unique molecular identifiers. Each CDR3 protein is one row after TCRdb ran MiXCR on the PCR reads. The sample has about half a million distinct CDR3 sequences, approximately 34% seen once. With regard to this clonotype: The antigen remains undetermined. This may be a read error: a much more frequent sequence differs by one nucleotide.

This chain uses TRBV29-1 with TRBJ2-3; 7 positions agree with TRBD1. The clonotype originates from a girl aged 2 to 17 with multiple sclerosis. The sequencing input was blood. As DNA, the CDR3 is TGCAGCGTTGAATCGAGACAGGGCGGTGATACGCAGTATTTT. Translation gives CSVESRQGGDTQYF.